This TCR beta chain was profiled in a study of blood T cell repertoires in COVID-19. Background on the study: Sites across the United States, Italy and Spain contributed samples from acute and convalescent COVID-19. PBMCs, B-cell-depleted T cells, or T cells provided the cDNA or gDNA that made up the material.

As originally analysed: For nucleated cells, counts were estimated from reference gene primer amplification. Sequencing used immunoSEQ multiplex PCR; TCRdb keeps in-frame clones, though not all of them. The V and J calls and clone size are taken from that table; D and trimming were inferred from the DNA. The sample has about 300,000 clones, about 81% seen once. The V and J ends lost 0 bases and 5 bases respectively, with 11 bases between them. The CDR3 consists of 15 residues. The germline gives CDR1 SGDLS, CDR2 YYNGEE. Enrolled during active infection, Seattle patients were then followed longitudinally.

This rearrangement joins TRBV9 to TRBJ2-2; D is ambiguous. The specimen was peripheral blood. The TCR sequence derives from a human donor with COVID-19, enrolled during active disease. The donor label of this sample is uncertain. CDR3 protein: CASSVDSLRTGELFF. The CDR3 DNA reads as TGTGCCAGCAGCGTAGATAGTCTTCGGACCGGGGAGCTGTTTTTT.